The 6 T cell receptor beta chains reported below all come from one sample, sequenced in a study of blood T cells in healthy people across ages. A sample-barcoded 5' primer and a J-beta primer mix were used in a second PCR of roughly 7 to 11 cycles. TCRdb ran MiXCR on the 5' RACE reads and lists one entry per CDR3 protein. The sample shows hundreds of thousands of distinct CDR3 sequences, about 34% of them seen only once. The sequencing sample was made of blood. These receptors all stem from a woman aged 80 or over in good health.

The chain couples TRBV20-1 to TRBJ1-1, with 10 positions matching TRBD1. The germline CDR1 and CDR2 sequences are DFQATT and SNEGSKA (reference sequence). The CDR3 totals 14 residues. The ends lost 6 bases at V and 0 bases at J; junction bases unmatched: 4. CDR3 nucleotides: TGCAGTGCAAGACAGGGGGCGATGAACACTGAAGCTTTCTTT. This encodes CSARQGAMNTEAFF.

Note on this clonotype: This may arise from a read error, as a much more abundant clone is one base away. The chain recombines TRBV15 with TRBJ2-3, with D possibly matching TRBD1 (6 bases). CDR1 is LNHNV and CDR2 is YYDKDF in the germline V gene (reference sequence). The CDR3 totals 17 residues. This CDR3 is CATSRGFEGRGTDAQYF. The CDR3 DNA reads TGTGCCACCAGCAGAGGGTTCGAGGGCAGGGGCACAGATGCGCAGTATTTT.

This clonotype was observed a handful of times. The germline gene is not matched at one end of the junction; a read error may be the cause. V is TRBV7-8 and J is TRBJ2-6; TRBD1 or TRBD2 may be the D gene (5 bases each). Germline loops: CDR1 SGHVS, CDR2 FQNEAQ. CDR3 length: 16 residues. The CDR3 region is CASSPSGQPGANVRTF. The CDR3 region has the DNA TGTGCCAGCAGCCCAAGCGGACAACCCGGGGCCAACGTCCGGACTTTC.

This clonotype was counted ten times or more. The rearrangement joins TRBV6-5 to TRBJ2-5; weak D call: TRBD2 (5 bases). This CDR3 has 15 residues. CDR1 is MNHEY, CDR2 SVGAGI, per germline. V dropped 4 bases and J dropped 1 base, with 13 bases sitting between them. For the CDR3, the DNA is TGTGCCAGCAGTTCCCCTCGGCTAGCCCAAGAGACCCAGTACTTC. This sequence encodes CASSSPRLAQETQYF.

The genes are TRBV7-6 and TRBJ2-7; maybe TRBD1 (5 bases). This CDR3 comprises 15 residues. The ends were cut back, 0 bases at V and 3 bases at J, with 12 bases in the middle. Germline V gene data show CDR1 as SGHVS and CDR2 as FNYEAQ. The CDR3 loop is CASSLADGARYEQYF. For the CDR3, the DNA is TGTGCCAGCAGCTTAGCGGATGGGGCCCGCTACGAGCAGTACTTC.

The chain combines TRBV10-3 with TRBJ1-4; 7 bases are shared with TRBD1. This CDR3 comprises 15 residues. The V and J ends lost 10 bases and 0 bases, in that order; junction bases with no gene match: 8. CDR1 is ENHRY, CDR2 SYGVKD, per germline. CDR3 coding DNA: TGTGCCACCAAAGACAGGGCCGCAACTAATGAAAAACTGTTTTTT. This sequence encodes CATKDRAATNEKLFF.